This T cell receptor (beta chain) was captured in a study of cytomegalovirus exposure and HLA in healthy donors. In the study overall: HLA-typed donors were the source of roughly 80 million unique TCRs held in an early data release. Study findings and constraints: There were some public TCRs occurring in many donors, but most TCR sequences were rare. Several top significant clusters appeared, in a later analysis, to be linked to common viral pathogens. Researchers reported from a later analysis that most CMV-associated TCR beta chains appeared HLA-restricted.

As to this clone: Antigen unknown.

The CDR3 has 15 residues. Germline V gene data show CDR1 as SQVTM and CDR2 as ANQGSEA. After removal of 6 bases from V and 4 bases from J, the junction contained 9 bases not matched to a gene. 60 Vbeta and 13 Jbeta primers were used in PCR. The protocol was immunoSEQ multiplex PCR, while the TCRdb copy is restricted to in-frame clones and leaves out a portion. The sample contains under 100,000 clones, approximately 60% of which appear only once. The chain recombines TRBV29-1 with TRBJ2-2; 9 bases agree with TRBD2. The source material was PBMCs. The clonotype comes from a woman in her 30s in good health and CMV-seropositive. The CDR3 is CSVGRLAASTGELFF. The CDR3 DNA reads TGCAGCGTCGGTCGACTAGCGGCGAGCACCGGGGAGCTGTTTTTT.